Presented here are 23 T cell receptor beta chains from one specimen sequenced in a study of blood T cell repertoires in COVID-19. Some clones are missing from TCRdb's copy, which holds only in-frame ones; the method was immunoSEQ multiplex PCR. The table lists more than 95,000 clones, roughly 86% of them singletons. Sequenced input: peripheral blood. The receptors were sampled from a woman between 55 and 75 years old in a cohort sampled during active or convalescent COVID-19.

The rearrangement uses TRBV3-1 (or the pseudogene TRBV3-2) and TRBJ2-2, with TRBD2 matching 7 bases. CDR3 length: 17 amino acids. V lost 1 base and J lost 4; bases outside the gene matches: 9. The germline V gene has CDR1 LGHDT and CDR2 YNNKEL (reference sequence). CDR3 in amino acids: CASSQASAGVRTGELFF. The DNA for the CDR3 is TGTGCCAGCAGCCAAGCTTCGGCGGGAGTTCGCACCGGGGAGCTGTTTTTT.

With regard to this clone: Other DNA sequences in this specimen translate into the identical CDR3. The chain combines TRBV5-1 with TRBJ2-7, with TRBD1 matching 8 bases. Germline V gives CDR1 SGHRS, CDR2 YFSETQ. This CDR3 is built from 14 residues. V was clipped by 7 bases and J by 1 base; unmatched bases: 7. DNA for the CDR3: TGCGCCAGCTCGCCGGGACAGGCTTCCTACGAGCAGTACTTC. This encodes CASSPGQASYEQYF. The full variable domain, with the rest looked up from reference TRBV5-1 and TRBJ2-7, is KAGVTQTPRYLIKTRGQQVTLSCSPISGHRSVSWYQQTPGQGLQFLFEYFSETQRNKGNFPGRFSGRQFSNSRSEMNVSTLELGDSALYLCASSPGQASYEQYFGPGTRLTVT.

This clone was counted only a few times. The rearrangement joins TRBV19 to TRBJ2-7; TRBD1 might be the D (5 bases). CDR1 LNHDA and CDR2 SQIVND come from the germline V gene (reference sequence). With 5 bases removed from V and 3 bases from J, the gap between germline ends came to 8 bases. This CDR3 region has 12 residues. CDR3 loop: CASSDSSYEQYF. CDR3 DNA: TGTGCCAGTAGTGACAGTAGCTACGAGCAGTACTTC.

The rearrangement joins TRBV4-1 to TRBJ2-2, with 14 bases identical to TRBD2. The CDR3 consists of 16 residues. V trimming: 3 bases; J trimming: 6 bases; junction bases outside the gene matches: 3. Germline V gene data show CDR1 as MGHRA and CDR2 as YSYEKL. CDR3 sequence (DNA): TGCGCCAGCAGCCACCCGACTAGCGGGAGGGCCGGGGAGCTGTTTTTT. Protein sequence: CASSHPTSGRAGELFF.

The DNA of the CDR3 is TGCGCCAGCAGCTTTAGCGGGAAGGGGAGCGGCGAGCAGTACTTC. This sequence encodes CASSFSGKGSGEQYF. This rearrangement joins TRBV5-1 to TRBJ2-7; TRBD2 agrees at 8 bases. With V trimmed by 2 bases and J by 6 bases, 10 bases remained unmatched. Germline V gene lookup returns CDR1 SGHRS and CDR2 YFSETQ. The CDR3 runs 15 residues. The complete variable domain, with remaining parts taken from reference TRBV5-1 and TRBJ2-7, reads KAGVTQTPRYLIKTRGQQVTLSCSPISGHRSVSWYQQTPGQGLQFLFEYFSETQRNKGNFPGRFSGRQFSNSRSEMNVSTLELGDSALYLCASSFSGKGSGEQYFGPGTRLTVT.

This clone was observed once. The chain is built from TRBV19 and TRBJ2-5; D gene uncertain. The CDR3 length is 11 residues. V gave up 5 bases and J gave up 5 bases, with 6 bases separating them. Per germline, CDR1 LNHDA and CDR2 SQIVND (reference sequence). The CDR3 DNA reads TGTGCCAGTAGTCTCCGTGAGACCCAGTACTTC. This sequence encodes CASSLRETQYF.

The V call is TRBV6-6, the J call TRBJ2-1; D gene unclear. The germline gives CDR1 MNHNY, CDR2 SVGAGI (reference sequence). The CDR3 is 14 amino acids. Between the trimmed V and J ends, which lost 0 bases and 0 bases, there was a span of 3 bases. The CDR3 bases are TGTGCCAGCAGTTACTCGAGCTCCTACAATGAGCAGTTCTTC. This codes for CASSYSSSYNEQFF.

The chain carries TRBV5-4 and TRBJ2-3; 7 bases are a match to TRBD2. The CDR3 extends over 16 amino acids. The germline CDR1 and CDR2 sequences are SGHNT and YYREEE (reference sequence). The ends lost 0 bases at V and 1 base at J; junction bases unmatched: 5. CDR3 coding DNA: TGTGCCAGCAGCTTGGAGAGGGCGGGAGGCACAGATACGCAGTATTTT. Its translation is CASSLERAGGTDTQYF. The variable domain in full, completed from reference TRBV5-4 and TRBJ2-3, reads ETGVTQSPTHLIKTRGQQVTLRCSSQSGHNTVSWYQQALGQGPQFIFQYYREEENGRGNFPPRFSGLQFPNYSSELNVNALELDDSALYLCASSLERAGGTDTQYFGPGTRLTVL.

The chain carries TRBV9 and TRBJ1-6; D is uncertain. Germline V gene data show CDR1 as SGDLS and CDR2 as YYNGEE. The CDR3 is made up of 14 amino acids. V was shortened by 0 bases and J by 9 bases, with 10 bases between the two germline ends. Here the CDR3 DNA reads TGTGCCAGCAGCGTAGGGGTCACGGGTTCACCCCTCCACTTT. Translating it yields CASSVGVTGSPLHF.

The count of this clone is one. The chain employs TRBV29-1 and TRBJ2-3, with D perhaps matching TRBD2 (5 bases). Germline V gene lookup returns CDR1 SQVTM and CDR2 ANQGSEA. The CDR3 extends over 14 amino acids. The CDR3 coding sequence is TGCAGTGTCCTTTTGGGGAGCGTCACAGATACGCAGTATTTT. Translation: CSVLLGSVTDTQYF.

This chain connects TRBV18 to TRBJ1-6; a weak D match, TRBD1 (5 bases). The CDR3 runs to 17 residues. V was cut by 4 bases and J by 7 bases, with 20 bases left in between. CDR1 and CDR2 (germline): KGHSH, LQKENI. CDR3 coding DNA: TGTGCCAGCTCACTCTACAGCTGGGGCGAAGGGAATTCACCCCTCCACTTT. Translation: CASSLYSWGEGNSPLHF.

The J gene is TRBJ1-1, the V gene TRBV29-1; D call uncertain. Germline CDR1 reads SQVTM; CDR2 reads ANQGSEA. The CDR3 loop spans 11 amino acids. The germline V and J ends were trimmed by 7 bases and 6 bases, with 12 bases remaining between them. CDR3 residues: CSASREAEAFF. CDR3 sequence (DNA): TGCAGCGCTAGCCGAGAGGCTGAAGCTTTCTTT. Supplemented by reference TRBV29-1 and TRBJ1-1, the full variable domain reads SAVISQKPSRDICQRGTSLTIQCQVDSQVTMMFWYRQQPGQSLTLIATANQGSEATYESGFVIDKFPISRPNLTFSTLTVSNMSPEDSSIYLCSASREAEAFFGQGTRLTVV.

The chain combines TRBV5-8 with TRBJ1-2; TRBD1 aligns across 7 bases. The CDR3 covers 13 residues. V shed 5 bases and J 2 bases; nucleotides not matched to a gene: 3. Germline V CDR1 and CDR2: SGHTS, YDEGEE. The CDR3 spells CASRLTGNYGYTF. Written as DNA, the CDR3 is TGTGCCAGCAGACTGACAGGGAACTATGGCTACACCTTC.

The chain combines TRBV5-1 with TRBJ2-3; a possible D gene is TRBD2 (5 bases). The CDR3 length is 13 residues. The ends were cut back, 3 bases at V and 0 bases at J, with 5 bases in the middle. CDR1 is SGHRS and CDR2 is YFSETQ in the germline V gene. The CDR3 spells CASSSGSTDTQYF. For the CDR3, the DNA is TGCGCCAGCAGCTCGGGGAGCACAGATACGCAGTATTTT. The full variable domain, rest sourced from reference TRBV5-1 and TRBJ2-3, is KAGVTQTPRYLIKTRGQQVTLSCSPISGHRSVSWYQQTPGQGLQFLFEYFSETQRNKGNFPGRFSGRQFSNSRSEMNVSTLELGDSALYLCASSSGSTDTQYFGPGTRLTVL.

The rearrangement uses TRBV5-1 and TRBJ1-5; 7 bases are shared with TRBD1. V shed 1 base, J shed 7 bases, and the junction held 5 bases outside the gene matches. In germline, CDR1 is SGHRS, CDR2 YFSETQ. The length of the CDR3 is 14 residues. CDR3 DNA sequence: TGCGCCAGCAGCTTGTCAGGGGGTAGCCAGCCCCAGCATTTT. This encodes CASSLSGGSQPQHF.

This chain connects TRBV7-9 to TRBJ1-5, with D possibly being TRBD1 (5 bases). Germline assignment: CDR1 SEHNR and CDR2 FQNEAQ (reference sequence). This CDR3 has 12 residues. Between the trimmed V and J ends, which lost 8 bases and 9 bases, there was a span of 14 bases. The CDR3 is CASGTPGGPQHF. The CDR3 nucleotides read TGTGCCAGCGGCACCCCCGGGGGGCCCCAGCATTTT.

The rearrangement joins TRBV27 to TRBJ2-7; no clear D. The germline V gene has CDR1 MNHEY and CDR2 SMNVEV (reference sequence). The V gene lost 2 bases and the J gene lost 2 bases, with 10 bases spanning the gap. The CDR3 is made up of 14 amino acids. CDR3 sequence reads: CASSLDISAYEQYF. Here the CDR3 DNA reads TGTGCCAGCAGTTTAGACATTTCCGCCTACGAGCAGTACTTC.

V and J are TRBV7-9 and TRBJ1-1; TRBD1 matches 9 bases. The V gene's germline CDR1 is SEHNR and CDR2 FQNEAQ (reference sequence). The CDR3 totals 13 residues. V shed 1 base and J 10 bases; nucleotides not matched to a gene: 4. CDR3 residues: CASSLGQGERAFF. CDR3 bases: TGTGCCAGCAGCTTAGGACAGGGGGAGAGAGCTTTCTTT.

J is TRBJ1-2 and V is TRBV19, with 11 bases fitting TRBD1. The CDR3 is 15 amino acids. Germline assignment: CDR1 LNHDA and CDR2 SQIVND (reference sequence). V shed 4 bases, J shed 3 bases, and the junction held 4 bases outside the gene matches. CDR3 DNA sequence: TGTGCCAGTAGTACCCGGGACAGGGGGGACTATGGCTACACCTTC. Translating gives CASSTRDRGDYGYTF. Based on the CDR3 plus reference TRBV19 and TRBJ1-2, the full variable domain is DGGITQSPKYLFRKEGQNVTLSCEQNLNHDAMYWYRQDPGQGLRLIYYSQIVNDFQKGDIAEGYSVSREKKESFPLTVTSAQKNPTAFYLCASSTRDRGDYGYTFGSGTRLTVV.

The V call is TRBV5-4, the J call TRBJ2-1, with 14 bases fitting TRBD2. There are 16 residues in the CDR3. Germline lookup yields CDR1 SGHNT and CDR2 YYREEE (reference sequence). V shed 4 bases and J 8 bases; nucleotides not matched to a gene: 8. In DNA form, the CDR3 reads TGTGCCAGCAGCACCCGACTAGCGGGAGGGCTCCATGAGCAGTTCTTC. Its protein is CASSTRLAGGLHEQFF.

The chain combines TRBV28 with TRBJ1-1, with unresolved D. Germline V CDR1 and CDR2: MDHEN, SYDVKM. Trimming took off 9 bases at V and 8 bases at J, with 10 bases between the two ends. The CDR3 covers 10 residues. CDR3 residues: CASADREAFF. CDR3 nucleotide sequence: TGTGCCAGTGCGGATCGAGAAGCTTTCTTT.

This clone showed up just once. The rearrangement joins TRBV24-1 to TRBJ1-4; 8 bases are shared with TRBD1. V gave up 4 bases and J gave up 13 bases; unmatched junction bases: 7. The V gene's germline CDR1 is KGHDR and CDR2 SFDVKD. The CDR3 runs to 13 residues. CDR3 region: CATSDPGQGRLFF. The DNA for the CDR3 is TGTGCCACCAGTGACCCTGGACAGGGCCGACTGTTTTTT.

This clone was observed once. This chain links TRBV18 with TRBJ2-7; 9 bases are a match to TRBD2. V dropped 2 bases and J dropped 5; count of bases not matched to a gene: 7. The CDR3 runs to 15 residues. Germline V gene sequence: CDR1 KGHSH, CDR2 LQKENI. The CDR3: CASSPMGRTSDEQYF. DNA for the CDR3: TGTGCCAGCTCACCAATGGGGCGGACTAGCGACGAGCAGTACTTC.